The rows below give T cell receptor beta chains drawn from one sample of a study of CD4 T cells in relation to SARS-CoV-2 and coronaviruses. Using immunoSEQ multiplex PCR, the repertoire was profiled, and TCRdb retains in-frame clones only, with some absent. This table has 20,000 to 25,000 clones, about 79% appearing once. The antigens of these receptors remain unknown. Material for sequencing was CD4+ T cells from PBMCs, cultured in vitro. The receptors derive from a human donor in good health. The CDR3 runs from the conserved cysteine through the conserved F or W. D genes are given only for firm matches. Expanded clones get a size class; other rows say once, few or many, or leave the size out.

>TRBV30|-|-|TRBJ2-1
CASTSRGGFNEQFF
TGTGCCTCGACCTCGCGAGGGGGGTTCAATGAGCAGTTCTTC
>TRBV18|-|-|TRBJ2-5
CASSPTGTVQETQYF
TGTGCCAGCTCACCGACGGGGACGGTTCAAGAGACCCAGTACTTC
>TRBV3-1/TRBV3-2|-|-|TRBJ2-5
CASSQSLAGGAQYF
TGTGCCAGCAGCCAATCACTAGCCGGAGGGGCCCAGTACTTC
>TRBV18|-|TRBD2|TRBJ2-2
CASSPGTTAGELFF
TGTGCCAGCTCCCCCGGGACTACGGCCGGGGAGCTGTTTTTT
>TRBV6-5|-|-|TRBJ1-2
CASRAGGTVDYGYTF
TGTGCCAGCAGAGCCGGGGGGACCGTTGACTATGGCTACACCTTC
>TRBV27|once|TRBD1|TRBJ2-1
CASSQDRGSYNEQFF
TGTGCCAGCTCCCAGGACAGGGGGAGTTACAATGAGCAGTTCTTC
>TRBV7-3|few|-|TRBJ1-6
CASSSHSPLHF
TGTGCCAGCAGCAGCCATTCACCCCTCCACTTT
>TRBV19|-|-|TRBJ2-3
CASSIGATSGTDTQYF
TGTGCCAGTAGTATAGGAGCAACTTCGGGCACAGATACGCAGTATTTT
>TRBV3-1/TRBV3-2|-|-|TRBJ2-1
CASSPQILSYNEQFF
TGTGCCAGCAGCCCCCAGATCCTTTCCTACAATGAGCAGTTCTTC
>TRBV2|-|-|TRBJ1-1
CASSENGGRVNTEAFF
TGTGCCAGCAGTGAAAACGGGGGGCGTGTGAACACTGAAGCTTTCTTT
>TRBV6-2/TRBV6-3|-|-|TRBJ2-1
CASSLLAGARGNEQFF
TGTGCCAGCAGTCTACTCGCAGGGGCCCGGGGCAATGAGCAGTTCTTC
>TRBV4-3|-|-|TRBJ2-7
CASSQDVGEKSYEQYF
TGCGCCAGCAGCCAAGATGTGGGGGAGAAATCCTACGAGCAGTACTTC
>TRBV19|-|-|TRBJ1-2
CASRSGLKGSGYTF
TGTGCCAGTCGCTCCGGTCTCAAGGGTAGTGGCTACACCTTC
>TRBV5-1|-|-|TRBJ2-2
CASSLGTGLNTGELFF
TGCGCCAGCAGCTTGGGTACAGGCTTGAACACCGGGGAGCTGTTTTTT
>TRBV19|once|-|TRBJ2-6
CASKQQGSAGANVLTF
TGTGCCAGTAAACAACAGGGATCCGCTGGGGCCAACGTCCTGACTTTC
>TRBV3-1/TRBV3-2|-|TRBD1|TRBJ2-7
CASSQTGTGIYEQYF
TGTGCCAGCAGCCAAACCGGGACAGGGATATACGAGCAGTACTTC
>TRBV4-3|-|-|TRBJ2-3
CASSQGAVAGTDTQYF
TGCGCCAGCAGCCAAGGGGCTGTGGCGGGTACAGATACGCAGTATTTT
>TRBV6-2/TRBV6-3|-|-|TRBJ2-7
CASSSTDSFEQYF
TGTGCCAGCAGCTCCACGGACAGCTTCGAGCAGTACTTC
>TRBV6-5|-|-|TRBJ2-7
CASEGWVRWGYEQYF
TGTGCCAGCGAAGGTTGGGTCAGGTGGGGTTACGAGCAGTACTTC
>TRBV9|-|-|TRBJ1-5
CASSVGQDSNQPQHF
TGTGCCAGCAGCGTAGGGCAGGATAGCAATCAGCCCCAGCATTTT
>TRBV6-5|-|TRBD2|TRBJ2-1
CASVGVAGNNEQFF
TGTGCCAGCGTCGGAGTAGCGGGAAACAATGAGCAGTTCTTC
>TRBV4-3|-|-|TRBJ2-7
CASSQAQLPSYEQYF
TGCGCCAGCAGCCAAGCACAGTTGCCCTCCTACGAGCAGTACTTC
>TRBV19|-|TRBD1|TRBJ1-3
CASSKTGTSGNTIYF
TGTGCCAGTAGCAAGACAGGGACCTCTGGAAACACCATATATTTT
>TRBV3-1/TRBV3-2|-|-|TRBJ2-5
CASSQGMTDNQETQYF
TGTGCCAGCAGCCAAGGAATGACAGATAACCAAGAGACCCAGTACTTC
>TRBV11-3|-|TRBD1|TRBJ2-1
CASSQPGQGDREQFF
TGTGCCAGCAGCCAACCGGGACAGGGGGACCGGGAGCAGTTCTTC
>TRBV2|-|-|TRBJ2-7
CASEIDASYEQYF
TGTGCCAGCGAGATCGACGCCTCCTACGAGCAGTACTTC
>TRBV10-1|once|-|TRBJ1-1
CASSAGTMNTEAFF
TGCGCCAGCAGTGCTGGGACAATGAACACTGAAGCTTTCTTT
>TRBV4-3|few|-|TRBJ2-1
CASSQDISGSYNEQFF
TGCGCCAGCAGCCAAGATATAAGCGGCTCCTACAATGAGCAGTTCTTC
>TRBV4-1|-|-|TRBJ1-2
CASSQEGHRGYGYTF
TGCGCCAGCAGCCAAGAGGGGCATAGAGGGTACGGCTACACCTTC
>TRBV6-5|-|-|TRBJ2-2
CASRTGRNTGELFF
TGTGCCAGCAGAACAGGACGGAACACCGGGGAGCTGTTTTTT
>TRBV5-1|-|-|TRBJ2-1
CASSLAGGQRDEQFF
TGCGCCAGCAGCTTGGCGGGGGGCCAGAGGGATGAGCAGTTCTTC
>TRBV6-5|few|-|TRBJ1-1
CASSRDGGFTEAFF
TGTGCCAGCAGTAGGGACGGGGGCTTTACTGAAGCTTTCTTT
>TRBV6-5|-|TRBD1|TRBJ1-2
CASGGTEIYHGYTF
TGTGCCAGCGGGGGGACAGAAATTTATCATGGCTACACCTTC
>TRBV2|-|-|TRBJ1-6
CASSRDKLNSPLHF
TGTGCCAGCAGTCGGGACAAGCTCAATTCACCCCTCCACTTT
>TRBV2|-|-|TRBJ1-5
CASSEKGLGNQPQHF
TGTGCCAGCAGTGAAAAGGGTTTAGGGAATCAGCCCCAGCATTTT
>TRBV24-1|once|-|TRBJ2-3
CATSDLLRGGGTQYF
TGTGCCACCAGTGATTTGCTCCGGGGAGGGGGTACGCAGTATTTT
>TRBV6-2/TRBV6-3|few|-|TRBJ2-7
CASNPVGASYEQYF
TGTGCCAGCAACCCGGTGGGGGCCTCCTACGAGCAGTACTTC
>TRBV4-2|few|TRBD2|TRBJ2-7
CASSQESGATYEQYF
TGTGCCAGCAGCCAAGAGAGCGGGGCTACCTACGAGCAGTACTTC
>TRBV4-2|-|-|TRBJ2-2
CASSQDYQLVAGELFF
TGTGCCAGCAGCCAAGATTATCAACTAGTAGCCGGGGAGCTGTTTTTT
>TRBV21-1|-|-|TRBJ1-2
CASSLLIGGYTF
TGTGCCAGCAGCTTACTTATTGGGGGCTACACCTTC
>TRBV7-2|-|-|TRBJ1-1
CASSPPPGRTEAFF
TGTGCCAGCAGCCCACCCCCAGGGAGGACTGAAGCTTTCTTT
>TRBV5-1|-|-|TRBJ2-7
CASSSMTAREQYF
TGCGCCAGCAGCTCCATGACAGCCCGCGAGCAGTACTTC
>TRBV7-3|-|TRBD2|TRBJ2-1
CASSPGLAGKEQFF
TGTGCCAGCAGCCCGGGACTAGCGGGGAAGGAGCAGTTCTTC
>TRBV7-3|-|-|TRBJ2-7
CASSSWSGPSYEQYF
TGTGCCAGCAGCTCCTGGAGCGGACCCTCCTACGAGCAGTACTTC
>TRBV2|-|-|TRBJ2-3
CASSEESGSTDTQYF
TGTGCCAGCAGTGAGGAGAGCGGGAGCACAGATACGCAGTATTTT
>TRBV5-1|few|-|TRBJ1-6
CASTIGESHSPLHF
TGCGCCAGCACCATCGGCGAGTCGCATTCACCCCTCCACTTT
>TRBV6-1|-|-|TRBJ2-7
CASSEQYGRSSYEQYF
TGTGCCAGCAGTGAACAGTATGGTCGGAGCTCCTACGAGCAGTACTTC
>TRBV6-5|-|-|TRBJ1-2
CASSLGQGYTF
TGTGCCAGCAGCCTAGGGCAGGGCTACACCTTC
>TRBV7-2|-|-|TRBJ1-5
CASPWLGQPQHF
TGTGCCAGCCCATGGCTCGGGCAGCCCCAGCATTTT
>TRBV6-4|-|-|TRBJ1-1
CASSDPTFREGAFF
TGTGCCAGCAGTGACCCAACCTTCAGGGAGGGGGCTTTCTTT
>TRBV7-2|-|TRBD2|TRBJ2-1
CASSLSSSGVRNEQFF
TGTGCCAGCAGCTTATCATCCAGCGGGGTTAGGAATGAGCAGTTCTTC
>TRBV5-1|-|-|TRBJ2-3
CASSVWGGPDTQYF
TGCGCCAGCAGCGTATGGGGGGGGCCAGATACGCAGTATTTT